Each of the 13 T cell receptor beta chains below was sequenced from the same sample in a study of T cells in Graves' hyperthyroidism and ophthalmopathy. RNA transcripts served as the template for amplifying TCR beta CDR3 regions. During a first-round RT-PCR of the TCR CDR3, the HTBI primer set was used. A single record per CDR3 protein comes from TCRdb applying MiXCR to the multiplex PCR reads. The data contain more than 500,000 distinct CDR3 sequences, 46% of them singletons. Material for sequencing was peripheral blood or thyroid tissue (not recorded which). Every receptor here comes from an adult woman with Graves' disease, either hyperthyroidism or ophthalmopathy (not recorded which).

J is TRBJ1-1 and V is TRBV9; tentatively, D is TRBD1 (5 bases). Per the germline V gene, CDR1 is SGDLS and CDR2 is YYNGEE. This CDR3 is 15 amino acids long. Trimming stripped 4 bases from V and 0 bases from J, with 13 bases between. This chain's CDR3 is CASSPAARVNTEAFF. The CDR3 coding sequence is TGTGCCAGCAGCCCAGCCGCCAGGGTGAACACTGAAGCTTTCTTT.

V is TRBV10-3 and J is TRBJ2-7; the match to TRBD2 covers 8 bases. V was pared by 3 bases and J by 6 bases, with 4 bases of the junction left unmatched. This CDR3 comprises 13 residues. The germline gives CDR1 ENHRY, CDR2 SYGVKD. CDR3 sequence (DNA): TGTGCCATCAGTGAAGACGCGGGAGGCGAGCAGTACTTC. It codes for CAISEDAGGEQYF.

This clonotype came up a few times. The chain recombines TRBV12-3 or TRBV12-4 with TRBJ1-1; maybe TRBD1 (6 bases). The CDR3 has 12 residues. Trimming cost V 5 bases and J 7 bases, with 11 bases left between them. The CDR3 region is CASSNRVNEAFF. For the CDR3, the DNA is TGTGCCAGCAGTAACAGGGTAAATGAAGCTTTCTTT.

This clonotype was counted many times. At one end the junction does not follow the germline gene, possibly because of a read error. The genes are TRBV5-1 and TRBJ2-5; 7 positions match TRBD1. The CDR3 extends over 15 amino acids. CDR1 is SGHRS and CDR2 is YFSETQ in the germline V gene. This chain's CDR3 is CASSFGQVGQEAQYF. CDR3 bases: TGCGCCAGCAGCTTCGGACAGGTGGGGCAAGAGGCCCAGTACTTC.

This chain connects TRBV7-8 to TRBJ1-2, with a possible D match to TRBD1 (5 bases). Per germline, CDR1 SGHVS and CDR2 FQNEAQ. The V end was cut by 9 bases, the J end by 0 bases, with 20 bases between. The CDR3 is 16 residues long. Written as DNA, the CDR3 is TGTGCCAGTAGTCCAGACCGGGGGATCTCTAACTATGGCTACACCTTC. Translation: CASSPDRGISNYGYTF.

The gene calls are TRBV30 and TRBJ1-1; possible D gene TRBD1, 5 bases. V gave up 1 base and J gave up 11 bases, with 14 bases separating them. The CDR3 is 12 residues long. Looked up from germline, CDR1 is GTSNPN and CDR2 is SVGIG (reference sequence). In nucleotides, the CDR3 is TGTGCCTGGAGTGAAACAATGACAGAGGCTTTCTTT. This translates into CAWSETMTEAFF.

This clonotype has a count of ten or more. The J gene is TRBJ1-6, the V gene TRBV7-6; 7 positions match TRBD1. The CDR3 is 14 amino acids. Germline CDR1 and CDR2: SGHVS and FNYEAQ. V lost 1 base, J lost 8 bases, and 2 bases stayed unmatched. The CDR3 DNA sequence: TGTGCCAGCAGCTTAGGACAGGGAGATTCACCCCTCCACTTT. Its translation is CASSLGQGDSPLHF.

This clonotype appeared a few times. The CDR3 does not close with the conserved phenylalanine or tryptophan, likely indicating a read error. CDR3 DNA sequence: TGCAGTGCGCGAGGGGGGACAGAGAATCAGCCCCAGCATGGT. This encodes CSARGGTENQPQHG. J is TRBJ1-5 and V is TRBV20-1; 7 nucleotides line up with TRBD1. J was trimmed by 4 bases and V by 6 bases; bases with no gene match: 9. The CDR3 consists of 14 residues. Germline values: CDR1 DFQATT, CDR2 SNEGSKA (reference sequence).

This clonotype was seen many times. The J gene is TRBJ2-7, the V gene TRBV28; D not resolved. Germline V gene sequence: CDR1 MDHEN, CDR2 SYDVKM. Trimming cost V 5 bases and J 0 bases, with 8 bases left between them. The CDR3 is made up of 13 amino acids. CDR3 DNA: TGTGCCAGCAGTATTTCGTACTCCTACGAGCAGTACTTC. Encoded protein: CASSISYSYEQYF.

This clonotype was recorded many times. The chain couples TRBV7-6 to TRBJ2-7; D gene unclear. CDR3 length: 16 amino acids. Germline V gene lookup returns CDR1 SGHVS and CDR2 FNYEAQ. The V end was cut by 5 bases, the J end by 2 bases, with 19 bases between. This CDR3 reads CASSPGQADTTYEQYF. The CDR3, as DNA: TGTGCCAGCAGCCCGGGCCAGGCGGATACAACCTACGAGCAGTACTTC.

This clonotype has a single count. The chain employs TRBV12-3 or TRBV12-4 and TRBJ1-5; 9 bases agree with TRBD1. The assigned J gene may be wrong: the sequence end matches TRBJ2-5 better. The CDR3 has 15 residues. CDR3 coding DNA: TGTGCCAGCAGGATGACAGGGGGTGGCAATCAGCCCCAGTACTTC. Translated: CASRMTGGGNQPQYF.

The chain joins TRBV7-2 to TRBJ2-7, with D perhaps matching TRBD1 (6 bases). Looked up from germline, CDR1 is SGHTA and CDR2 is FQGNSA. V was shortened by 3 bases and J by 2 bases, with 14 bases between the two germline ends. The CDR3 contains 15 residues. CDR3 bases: TGTGCCAGCAGCTTGGACAGTAACTACGCCTACGAGCAGTACTTC. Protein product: CASSLDSNYAYEQYF.

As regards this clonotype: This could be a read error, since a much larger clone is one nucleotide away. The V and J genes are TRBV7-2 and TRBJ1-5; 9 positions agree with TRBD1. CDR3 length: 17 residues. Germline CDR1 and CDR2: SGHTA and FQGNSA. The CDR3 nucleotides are TGTGCCAGCAGTTTGGCCGACAGGGGGAGTTCCAATCAGCCCCGGCATTTT. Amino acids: CASSLADRGSSNQPRHF.